The 13 T cell receptor beta chains below come from one sample, sequenced in a study of cytomegalovirus exposure and HLA in healthy donors. Use of 60 Vbeta and 13 Jbeta primers characterized the PCR. TCRdb's table, derived via immunoSEQ multiplex PCR, lists solely in-frame clones and lacks some. Of around 80,000 clones listed, roughly 70% are singletons. The sequencing sample was made of PBMCs. The receptor source for this set is a man aged 40-49 years in good health and CMV-seropositive.

The gene calls are TRBV11-3 and TRBJ2-1; 11 bases map to TRBD2. CDR3 length: 17 residues. V shed 1 base, J shed 6 bases, and the junction held 8 bases outside the gene matches. The germline V gene has CDR1 SGHNT and CDR2 YENEEA. In DNA, the CDR3 is TGTGCCAGCAGCTTAGGGCCCGGGACTAGCGGACGCAATGAGCAGTTCTTC. This sequence encodes CASSLGPGTSGRNEQFF.

The chain couples TRBV21-1 to TRBJ2-3; the listed D gene, TRBD1, was not tested against the DNA. TRBV21-1 is described as a pseudogene. The CDR3 contains 16 residues. CDR3 in amino acids: CASSKALWGHTDTQYF. The CDR3 DNA reads TGTGCCAGCAGCAAAGCGCTTTGGGGCCACACAGATACGCAGTATTTT.

The V call is TRBV28, the J call TRBJ1-1; TRBD1 matches at 11 bases. Germline lookup yields CDR1 MDHEN and CDR2 SYDVKM. The CDR3 runs to 14 residues. V lost 5 bases and J lost 10; bases outside the gene matches: 9. The CDR3 DNA reads TGTGCCAGCAGTCCTGGACAGGGGGCGGCCCGAGCTTTCTTT. Protein sequence: CASSPGQGAARAFF.

The chain combines TRBV7-6 with TRBJ2-1; 7 bases are a match to TRBD2. CDR3 size: 15 residues. The germline V gene encodes CDR1 SGHVS and CDR2 FNYEAQ. The V segment lost 1 base and the J segment 4 bases; nucleotides outside the gene matches: 4. This chain's CDR3 is CASSLVTSAYNEQFF. The CDR3 DNA reads as TGTGCCAGCAGCTTAGTTACTAGCGCGTACAATGAGCAGTTCTTC.

The gene calls are TRBV11-2 and TRBJ1-1; D is ambiguous. CDR1 and CDR2 from the germline V gene are SGHAT and FQNNGV. V lost 1 base to trimming and J lost 0 bases, with 12 bases between them. The CDR3 contains 16 residues. The CDR3 here is CASSLVLGRLNTEAFF. For the CDR3, the DNA is TGTGCCAGCAGCTTAGTCCTGGGCCGCCTGAACACTGAAGCTTTCTTT.

The V gene is TRBV6-6, the J gene TRBJ2-5; TRBD2 matches at 8 bases. The CDR3 is made up of 14 amino acids. With 3 bases clipped from V and 2 bases from J, the junction kept 2 bases outside the gene matches. The germline V gene has CDR1 MNHNY and CDR2 SVGAGI (reference sequence). Written as DNA, the CDR3 is TGTGCCAGCAGTTATTCTAGCGGGCAAGAGACCCAGTACTTC. It is translated as CASSYSSGQETQYF.

The chain joins TRBV30 to TRBJ2-7; the match to TRBD1 covers 7 bases. V lost 7 bases and J lost 4; bases outside the gene matches: 10. Germline V lookup: CDR1 GTSNPN, CDR2 SVGIG (reference sequence). This CDR3 region has 13 residues. CDR3 nucleotide sequence: TGTGCCTCCTCGGGACAGACGATATACGAGCAGTACTTC. Protein: CASSGQTIYEQYF.

V gene TRBV7-2 combines with J gene TRBJ1-1, with 7 bases lining up with TRBD1. The length of the CDR3 is 12 residues. V lost 5 bases and J lost 9; bases outside the gene matches: 6. Germline CDR1 and CDR2: SGHTA and FQGNSA. CDR3: CASSPIQGQAFF. CDR3 in DNA: TGTGCCAGCAGCCCGATACAGGGGCAAGCTTTCTTT.

V usage is TRBV7-2 and J usage is TRBJ1-5; D is undetermined. CDR1 SGHTA and CDR2 FQGNSA come from the germline V gene. CDR3 length: 15 amino acids. V was shortened by 1 base and J by 5 bases, with 12 bases between the two germline ends. The CDR3 spells CASSLEARWHQPQHF. CDR3 DNA: TGTGCCAGCAGCTTAGAAGCCAGGTGGCATCAGCCCCAGCATTTT.

This rearrangement joins TRBV6-5 to TRBJ1-1; TRBD1 is a possible D gene (5 bases). Trimming took 7 bases from V and 6 from J, leaving 15 bases between them. This CDR3 spans 13 amino acids. CDR1 MNHEY and CDR2 SVGAGI come from the germline V gene. DNA for the CDR3: TGTGCCAGCAACCAAAGGGGTGCACCTGAAGCTTTCTTT. Translated: CASNQRGAPEAFF.

The chain has TRBV5-4 and TRBJ2-3; D may be TRBD2 (7 bases). The CDR3 covers 16 residues. V was shortened by 4 bases and J by 0 bases, with 15 bases between the two germline ends. Germline V gene data show CDR1 as SGHNT and CDR2 as YYREEE (reference sequence). The CDR3 is CASSLGAGASTDTQYF. The CDR3 DNA follows: TGTGCCAGCAGCCTTGGGGCGGGGGCTAGCACAGATACGCAGTATTTT.

This clone was observed a single time. This CDR3 is CALNRGRNTEAFF. The CDR3 DNA follows: TGTGCCTTGAACAGGGGCCGGAACACTGAAGCTTTCTTT. The rearrangement joins TRBV30 to TRBJ1-1, with TRBD1 identical over 7 bases. Germline V gene sequence: CDR1 GTSNPN, CDR2 SVGIG (reference sequence). After removal of 7 bases from V and 1 base from J, the junction contained 6 bases not matched to a gene. The CDR3 is 13 amino acids.

This clone was detected only once. The chain has TRBV15 and TRBJ2-5; no clear D gene. The CDR3 extends over 13 amino acids. Trimming stripped 3 bases from V and 2 bases from J, with 7 bases between. Per the germline V gene, CDR1 is LNHNV and CDR2 is YYDKDF (reference sequence). CDR3 loop: CATSRLLQETQYF. DNA of the CDR3: TGTGCCACCAGCAGGCTACTTCAAGAGACCCAGTACTTC.